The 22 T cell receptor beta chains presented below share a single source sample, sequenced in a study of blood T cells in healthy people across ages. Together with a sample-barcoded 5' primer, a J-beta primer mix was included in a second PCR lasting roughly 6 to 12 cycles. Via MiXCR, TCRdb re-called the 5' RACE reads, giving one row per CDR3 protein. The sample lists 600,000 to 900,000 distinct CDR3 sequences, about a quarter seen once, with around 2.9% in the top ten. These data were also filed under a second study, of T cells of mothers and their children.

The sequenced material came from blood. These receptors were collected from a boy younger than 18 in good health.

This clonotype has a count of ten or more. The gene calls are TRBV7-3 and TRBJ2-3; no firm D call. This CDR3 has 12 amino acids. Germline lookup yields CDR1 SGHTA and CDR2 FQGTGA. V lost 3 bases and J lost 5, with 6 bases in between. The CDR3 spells CASSFSGDTQYF. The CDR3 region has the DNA TGTGCCAGCAGCTTTTCTGGAGATACGCAGTATTTT.

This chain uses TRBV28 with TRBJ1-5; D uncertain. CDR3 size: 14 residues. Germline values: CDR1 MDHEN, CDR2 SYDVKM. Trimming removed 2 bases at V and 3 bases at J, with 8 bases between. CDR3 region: CASSLMTLNQPQHF. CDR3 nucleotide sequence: TGTGCCAGCAGTTTAATGACACTCAATCAGCCCCAGCATTTT.

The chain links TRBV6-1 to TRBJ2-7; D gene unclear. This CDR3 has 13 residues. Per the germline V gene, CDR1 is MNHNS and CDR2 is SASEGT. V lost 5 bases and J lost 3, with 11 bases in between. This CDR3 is CASSSSDGYEQYF. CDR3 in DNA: TGTGCCAGCAGTTCTTCCGACGGCTACGAGCAGTACTTC.

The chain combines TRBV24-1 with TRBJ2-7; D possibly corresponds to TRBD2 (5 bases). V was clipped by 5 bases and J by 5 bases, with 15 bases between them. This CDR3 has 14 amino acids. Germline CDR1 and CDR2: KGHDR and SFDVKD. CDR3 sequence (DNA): TGTGCCACCAGTGGTTCCGGGAAGGACGACGAGCAGTACTTC. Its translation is CATSGSGKDDEQYF.

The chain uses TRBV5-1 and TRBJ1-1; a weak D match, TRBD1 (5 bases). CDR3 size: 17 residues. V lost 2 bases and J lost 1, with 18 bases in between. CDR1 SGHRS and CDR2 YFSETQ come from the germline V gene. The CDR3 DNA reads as TGCGCCAGCAGCTTAGATATAAGGGGTTACAAGAACACTGAAGCTTTCTTT. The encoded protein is CASSLDIRGYKNTEAFF.

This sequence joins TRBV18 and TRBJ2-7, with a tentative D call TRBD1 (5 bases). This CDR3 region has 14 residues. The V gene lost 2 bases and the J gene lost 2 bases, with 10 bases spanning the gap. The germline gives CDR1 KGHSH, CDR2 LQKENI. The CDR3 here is CASSPIGRAYEQYF. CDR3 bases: TGTGCCAGCTCACCAATCGGCAGGGCCTACGAGCAGTACTTC. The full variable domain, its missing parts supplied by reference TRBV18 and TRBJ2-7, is NAGVMQNPRHLVRRRGQEARLRCSPMKGHSHVYWYRQLPEEGLKFMVYLQKENIIDESGMPKERFSAEFPKEGPSILRIQQVVRGDSAAYFCASSPIGRAYEQYFGPGTRLTVT.

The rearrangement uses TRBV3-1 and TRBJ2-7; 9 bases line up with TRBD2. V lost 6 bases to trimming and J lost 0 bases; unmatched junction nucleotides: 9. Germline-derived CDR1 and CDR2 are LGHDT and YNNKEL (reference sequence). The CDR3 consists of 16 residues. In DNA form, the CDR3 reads TGTGCCAGCAGTTCCAGCGGGGGGCTCCCCTCCTACGAGCAGTACTTC. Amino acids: CASSSSGGLPSYEQYF.

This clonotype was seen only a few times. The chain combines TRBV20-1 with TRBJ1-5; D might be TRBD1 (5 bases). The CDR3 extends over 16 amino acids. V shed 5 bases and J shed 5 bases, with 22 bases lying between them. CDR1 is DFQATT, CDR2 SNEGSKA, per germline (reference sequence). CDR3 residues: CSAGHSYAVGDQPQHF. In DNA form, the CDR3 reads TGCAGTGCTGGACACTCCTACGCGGTTGGAGATCAGCCCCAGCATTTT.

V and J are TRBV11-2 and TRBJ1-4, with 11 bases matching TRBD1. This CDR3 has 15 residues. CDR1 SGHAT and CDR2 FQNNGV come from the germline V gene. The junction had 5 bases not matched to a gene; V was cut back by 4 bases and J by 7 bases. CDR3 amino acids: CASSSTGTGGEKLFF. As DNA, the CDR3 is TGTGCCAGCAGCTCCACCGGGACAGGGGGTGAAAAACTGTTTTTT.

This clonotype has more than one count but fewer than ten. CDR3 region: CSVGPHGREKLFF. DNA of the CDR3: TGCAGCGTCGGGCCGCATGGGAGGGAAAAACTGTTTTTT. The rearrangement joins TRBV29-1 to TRBJ1-4; no clear D gene. CDR3 length equals 13 residues. V lost 6 bases and J lost 8, with 16 bases in between. Germline CDR1 and CDR2: SQVTM and ANQGSEA.

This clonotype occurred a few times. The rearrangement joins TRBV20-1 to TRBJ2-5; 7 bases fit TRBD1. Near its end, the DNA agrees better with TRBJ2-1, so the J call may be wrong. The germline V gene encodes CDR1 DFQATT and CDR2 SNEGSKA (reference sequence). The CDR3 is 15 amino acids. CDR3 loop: CSARADSGGSNEQFF. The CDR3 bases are TGCAGTGCTAGAGCAGACTCAGGGGGATCCAATGAGCAGTTCTTC.

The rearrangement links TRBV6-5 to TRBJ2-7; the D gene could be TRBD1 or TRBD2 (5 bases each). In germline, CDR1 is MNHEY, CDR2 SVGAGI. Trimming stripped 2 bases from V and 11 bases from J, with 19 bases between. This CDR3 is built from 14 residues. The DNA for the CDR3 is TGTGCCAGCAGTTACAGTGGCACCGGGGCCCCCAAGTACTTC. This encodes CASSYSGTGAPKYF.

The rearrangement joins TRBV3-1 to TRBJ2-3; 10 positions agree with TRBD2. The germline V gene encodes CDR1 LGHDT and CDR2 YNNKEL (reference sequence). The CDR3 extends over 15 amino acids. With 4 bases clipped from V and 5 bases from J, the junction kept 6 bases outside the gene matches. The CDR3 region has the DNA TGTGCCAGCAGCCTGACTAGCGGGTCGGGAGATACGCAGTATTTT. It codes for CASSLTSGSGDTQYF.

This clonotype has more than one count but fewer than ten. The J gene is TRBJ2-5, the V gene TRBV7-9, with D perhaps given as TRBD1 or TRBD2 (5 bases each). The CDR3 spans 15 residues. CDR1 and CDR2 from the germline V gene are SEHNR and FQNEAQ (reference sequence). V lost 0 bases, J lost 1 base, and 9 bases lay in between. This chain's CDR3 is CASSLAGTFQETQYF. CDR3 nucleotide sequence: TGTGCCAGCAGCTTAGCCGGGACCTTCCAAGAGACCCAGTACTTC.

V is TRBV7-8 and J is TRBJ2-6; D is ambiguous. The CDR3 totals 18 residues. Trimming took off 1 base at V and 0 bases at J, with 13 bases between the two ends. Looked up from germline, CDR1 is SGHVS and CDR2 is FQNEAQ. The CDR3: CASSLDVAASSGANVLTF. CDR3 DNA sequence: TGTGCCAGCAGCTTAGATGTAGCTGCAAGCTCTGGGGCCAACGTCCTGACTTTC.

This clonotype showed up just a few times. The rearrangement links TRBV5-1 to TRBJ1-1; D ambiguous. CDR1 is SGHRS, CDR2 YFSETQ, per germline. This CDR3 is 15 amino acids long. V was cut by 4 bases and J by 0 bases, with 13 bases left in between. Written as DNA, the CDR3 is TGCGCCAGCAGCGTAGCGGACCGATTGAACACTGAAGCTTTCTTT. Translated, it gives CASSVADRLNTEAFF.

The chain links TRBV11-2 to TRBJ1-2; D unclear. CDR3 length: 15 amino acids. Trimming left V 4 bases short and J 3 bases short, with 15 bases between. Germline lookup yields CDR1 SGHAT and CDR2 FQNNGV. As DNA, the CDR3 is TGTGCCAGCAGCTCGGCCGGGCAACGCCACTATGGCTACACCTTC. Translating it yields CASSSAGQRHYGYTF. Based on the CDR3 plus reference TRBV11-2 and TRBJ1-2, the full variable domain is EAGVAQSPRYKIIEKRQSVAFWCNPISGHATLYWYQQILGQGPKLLIQFQNNGVVDDSQLPKDRFSAERLKGVDSTLKIQPAKLEDSAVYLCASSSAGQRHYGYTFGSGTRLTVV.

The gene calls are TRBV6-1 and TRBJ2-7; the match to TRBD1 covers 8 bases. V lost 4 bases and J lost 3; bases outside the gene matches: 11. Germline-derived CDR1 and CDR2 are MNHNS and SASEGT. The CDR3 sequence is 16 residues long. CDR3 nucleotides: TGTGCCAGCAGTGGAACCGGGACAGGAAACTTCTACGAGCAGTACTTC. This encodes CASSGTGTGNFYEQYF.

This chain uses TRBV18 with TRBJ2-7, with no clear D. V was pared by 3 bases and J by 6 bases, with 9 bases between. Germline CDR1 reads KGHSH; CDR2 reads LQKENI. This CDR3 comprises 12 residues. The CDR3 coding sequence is TGTGCCAGCTCACCCTTTACGGGCGAGCAGTACTTC. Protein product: CASSPFTGEQYF. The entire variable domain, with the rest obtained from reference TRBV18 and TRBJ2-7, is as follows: NAGVMQNPRHLVRRRGQEARLRCSPMKGHSHVYWYRQLPEEGLKFMVYLQKENIIDESGMPKERFSAEFPKEGPSILRIQQVVRGDSAAYFCASSPFTGEQYFGPGTRLTVT.

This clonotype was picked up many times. CDR3 nucleotide sequence: TGTGCCAGCAGTGAAGCGGCGGCGGGAAATCAGCCCCAGCATTTT. It codes for CASSEAAAGNQPQHF. The chain couples TRBV2 to TRBJ1-5; D unresolved. The CDR3 runs 15 residues. Between the trimmed V and J ends, which lost 0 bases and 4 bases, there was a span of 10 bases. Per the germline V gene, CDR1 is SNHLY and CDR2 is FYNNEI.

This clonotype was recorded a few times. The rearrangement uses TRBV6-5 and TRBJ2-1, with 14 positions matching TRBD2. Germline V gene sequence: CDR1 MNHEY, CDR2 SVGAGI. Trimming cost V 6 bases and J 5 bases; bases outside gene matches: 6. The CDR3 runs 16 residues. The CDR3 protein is CASSLGLAGDNNEQFF. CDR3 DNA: TGTGCCAGCAGCCTGGGACTAGCGGGGGACAACAATGAGCAGTTCTTC.

The CDR3 DNA is TGTGCCACCAGTGATTTGGAGGACAGGGACAGGTACCAAGAGACCCAGTACTTC. This sequence encodes CATSDLEDRDRYQETQYF. The rearrangement links TRBV24-1 to TRBJ2-5; 8 positions match TRBD1. The CDR3 covers 18 residues. J was trimmed by 0 bases and V by 0 bases; bases with no gene match: 8. The germline gives CDR1 KGHDR, CDR2 SFDVKD.